The 11 T cell receptor beta chains listed next were all sequenced from one sample in a study of T-cell memory formation after mild COVID-19. TCRdb independently ran MiXCR on the 5' RACE reads; one entry per CDR3 protein. Of 110,000 or so distinct CDR3 sequences in the sample, approximately 22% are singletons; the top ten hold around 40%. The material sequenced was PBMCs or a T cell subset sorted from them (not recorded which). The receptors here all came from a man younger than 30 who had mild COVID-19 (a few samples of this study predate the infection). Cell type and time point are not known.

This clonotype was seen ten or more times. V and J are TRBV7-9 and TRBJ2-7; a possible D gene is TRBD1 (5 bases). The CDR3 totals 14 residues. Trimming left V 4 bases short and J 6 bases short, with 16 bases between. CDR1 SEHNR and CDR2 FQNEAQ come from the germline V gene (reference sequence). CDR3 in DNA: TGTGCCAGCAGCTCCACTACAGGTCTCTCCGAGCAGTACGTC. It translates to CASSSTTGLSEQYV.

The chain couples TRBV12-3 or TRBV12-4 to TRBJ1-5, with no clear D. This CDR3 has 15 amino acids. V was shortened by 7 bases and J by 3 bases, with 16 bases between the two germline ends. The CDR3 loop is CASTHSPGINQPQHF. The CDR3 bases are TGTGCCAGCACCCATAGCCCGGGAATCAATCAGCCCCAGCATTTT.

This clonotype was detected only a few times. V and J are TRBV3-1 and TRBJ1-1; D call uncertain. The CDR3 totals 15 residues. The V and J ends lost 0 bases and 0 bases respectively, with 8 bases between them. Germline CDR1 and CDR2: LGHDT and YNNKEL (reference sequence). This CDR3 is CASSQEGGLNTEAFF. For the CDR3, the DNA is TGTGCCAGCAGCCAAGAGGGCGGCCTGAACACTGAAGCTTTCTTT.

This clonotype was seen a handful of times. CDR3 in DNA: TGTGCCAGCAGCTTAATAGCAGGGGGCGCGAATGGCTACACCTTC. Protein: CASSLIAGGANGYTF. This chain uses TRBV7-6 with TRBJ1-2; 8 bases are a match to TRBD1. Germline assignment: CDR1 SGHVS and CDR2 FNYEAQ. The CDR3 spans 15 residues. Germline trimming cut 2 bases from V and 6 bases from J; bases unmatched to any gene: 8.

This clonotype was detected once. The rearrangement uses TRBV9 and TRBJ1-1; 10 nucleotides line up with TRBD1. Germline V gives CDR1 SGDLS, CDR2 YYNGEE. This CDR3 has 15 amino acids. The trim removed 2 bases at V and 4 bases at J, leaving 5 bases unmatched. For the CDR3, the DNA is TGTGCCAGCAGCGTTACGACAGGGGGCCGCACTGAAGCTTTCTTT. Protein: CASSVTTGGRTEAFF.

This clonotype has a handful of counts. V usage is TRBV11-3 and J usage is TRBJ2-3, with D unclear. The germline V gene encodes CDR1 SGHNT and CDR2 YENEEA. Trimming took 1 base from V and 0 from J, leaving 8 bases between them. This CDR3 is built from 15 residues. The CDR3 spells CASSLGAFSTDTQYF. The CDR3 nucleotides read TGTGCCAGCAGCTTAGGAGCATTTAGCACAGATACGCAGTATTTT. Combining the CDR3 with reference TRBV11-3 and TRBJ2-3 gives the whole variable domain EAGVVQSPRYKIIEKKQPVAFWCNPISGHNTLYWYLQNLGQGPELLIRYENEEAVDDSQLPKDRFSAERLKGVDSTLKIQPAELGDSAVYLCASSLGAFSTDTQYFGPGTRLTVL.

The table lists this clonotype with many counts. This rearrangement joins TRBV4-3 to TRBJ2-7, with TRBD2 as a possible D gene (5 bases). The V end was cut by 0 bases, the J end by 2 bases, with 11 bases between. The CDR3 runs 15 residues. CDR1 is LGHNA and CDR2 is YSLEER in the germline V gene. CDR3 sequence: CASSQDWLAAYEQYF. For the CDR3, the DNA is TGCGCCAGCAGCCAAGATTGGCTAGCCGCCTACGAGCAGTACTTC.

The chain couples TRBV5-1 to TRBJ1-1, with 8 nucleotides matching TRBD1. This CDR3 has 14 residues. V lost 7 bases, J lost 4 bases, and 9 bases stayed unmatched. Germline values: CDR1 SGHRS, CDR2 YFSETQ. The CDR3: CASFPGGRGTEAFF. For the CDR3, the DNA is TGCGCCAGCTTCCCAGGGGGCAGAGGCACTGAAGCTTTCTTT.

The chain uses TRBV7-9 and TRBJ2-6, with D unresolved. CDR3 length: 15 residues. Trimming removed 6 bases at V and 0 bases at J, with 9 bases between. Per germline, CDR1 SEHNR and CDR2 FQNEAQ (reference sequence). CDR3 nucleotide sequence: TGTGCCAGCAGACCACCGAGCTCTGGGGCCAACGTCCTGACTTTC. Translating it yields CASRPPSSGANVLTF.

The V and J genes are TRBV11-2 and TRBJ2-3; possible D gene TRBD1, 5 bases. V was cut by 5 bases and J by 3 bases, with 18 bases left in between. The CDR3 loop spans 16 amino acids. The V gene's germline CDR1 is SGHAT and CDR2 FQNNGV. The CDR3 DNA reads as TGTGCCAGCAGCCCTATCCTTAGGGGCCGTACAGATACGCAGTATTTT. Protein: CASSPILRGRTDTQYF.

This clonotype was detected only a few times. The V call is TRBV20-1, the J call TRBJ2-1; 14 bases match TRBD2. CDR3 length: 15 amino acids. Germline V lookup: CDR1 DFQATT, CDR2 SNEGSKA (reference sequence). With V trimmed by 5 bases and J by 10 bases, 10 bases remained unmatched. Here the CDR3 DNA reads TGCAGTGCTGGACTGGGACTAGCGGGGGACGTCGAGCAGTTCTTC. It translates to CSAGLGLAGDVEQFF.